The sample holds one count of the clone carrying this T cell receptor (beta chain). Measured with immunoSEQ multiplex PCR; TCRdb has only the in-frame clones, and not every one. The sample holds some 43,000 clones, approximately 84% seen once. The trim removed 7 bases at V and 0 bases at J, leaving 2 bases unmatched. The CDR3 length is 13 residues. CDR1 is KGHSH, CDR2 LQKENI, per germline. This specimen belongs to a study of blood T cell repertoires in COVID-19. Overall study: From the United States, Italy and Spain came samples of acute and convalescent COVID-19. T cells, B-cell-depleted T cells, or PBMCs supplied cDNA or gDNA.

The sequence was collected from a man aged 50 or older with active COVID-19. The chain joins TRBV18 to TRBJ1-1, with 7 bases lining up with TRBD1. Source material: peripheral blood. CDR3 in amino acids: CASFGQVNTEAFF. As DNA, the CDR3 is TGTGCCAGCTTTGGACAGGTGAACACTGAAGCTTTCTTT.